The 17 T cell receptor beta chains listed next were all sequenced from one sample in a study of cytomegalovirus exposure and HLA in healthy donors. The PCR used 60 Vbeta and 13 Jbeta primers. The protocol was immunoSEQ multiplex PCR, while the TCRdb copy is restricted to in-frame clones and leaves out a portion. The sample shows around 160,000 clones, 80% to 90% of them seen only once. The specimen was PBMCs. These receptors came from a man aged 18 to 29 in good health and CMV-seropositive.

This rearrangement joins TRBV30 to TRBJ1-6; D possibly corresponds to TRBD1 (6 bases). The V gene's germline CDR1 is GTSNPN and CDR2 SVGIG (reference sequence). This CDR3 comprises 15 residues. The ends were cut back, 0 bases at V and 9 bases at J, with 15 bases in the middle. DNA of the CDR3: TGTGCCTGGAGTGTGGAACAGGGTCGGTCTTCACCCCTCCACTTT. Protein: CAWSVEQGRSSPLHF.

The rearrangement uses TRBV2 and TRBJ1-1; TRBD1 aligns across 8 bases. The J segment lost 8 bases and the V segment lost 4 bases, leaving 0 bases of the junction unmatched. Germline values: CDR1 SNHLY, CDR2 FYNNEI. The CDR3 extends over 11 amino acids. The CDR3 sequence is CASSGDREAFF. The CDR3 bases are TGTGCCAGCAGTGGGGACAGGGAAGCTTTCTTT.

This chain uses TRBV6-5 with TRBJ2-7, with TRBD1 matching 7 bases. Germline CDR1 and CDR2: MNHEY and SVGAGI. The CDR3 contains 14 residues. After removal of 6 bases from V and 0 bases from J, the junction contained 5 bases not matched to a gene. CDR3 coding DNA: TGTGCCAGCAGATGGGACAGTCGCTCCTACGAGCAGTACTTC. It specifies CASRWDSRSYEQYF.

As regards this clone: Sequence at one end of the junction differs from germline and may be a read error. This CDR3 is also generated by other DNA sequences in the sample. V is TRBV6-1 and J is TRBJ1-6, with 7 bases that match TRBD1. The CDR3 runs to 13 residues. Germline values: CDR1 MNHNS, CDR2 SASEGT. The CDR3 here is CAGKGQVDSPLHF. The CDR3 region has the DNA TGTGCCGGAAAAGGACAGGTCGATTCACCCCTTCACTTT.

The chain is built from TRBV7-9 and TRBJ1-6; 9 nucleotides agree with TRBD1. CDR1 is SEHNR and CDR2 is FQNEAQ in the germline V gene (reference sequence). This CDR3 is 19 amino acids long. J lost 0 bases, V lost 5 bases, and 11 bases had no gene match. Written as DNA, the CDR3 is TGTGCCAGCAGCCCGCGGACAGGGGAGAAGAGCTCCTATAATTCACCCCTCCACTTT. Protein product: CASSPRTGEKSSYNSPLHF.

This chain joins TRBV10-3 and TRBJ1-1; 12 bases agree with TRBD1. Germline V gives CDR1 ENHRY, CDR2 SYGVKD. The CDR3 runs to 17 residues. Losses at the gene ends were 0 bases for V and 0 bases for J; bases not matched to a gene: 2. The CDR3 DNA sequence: TGTGCCATCAGTGAGTCGGGACAGGGGGCAGTGAACACTGAAGCTTTCTTT. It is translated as CAISESGQGAVNTEAFF.

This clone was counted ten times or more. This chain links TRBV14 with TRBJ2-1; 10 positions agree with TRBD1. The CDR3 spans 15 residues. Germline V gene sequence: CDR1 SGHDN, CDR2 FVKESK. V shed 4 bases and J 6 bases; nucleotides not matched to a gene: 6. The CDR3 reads CASSPTGGSGNEQFF. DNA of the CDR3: TGTGCCAGCAGCCCGACAGGGGGCTCGGGCAATGAGCAGTTCTTC.

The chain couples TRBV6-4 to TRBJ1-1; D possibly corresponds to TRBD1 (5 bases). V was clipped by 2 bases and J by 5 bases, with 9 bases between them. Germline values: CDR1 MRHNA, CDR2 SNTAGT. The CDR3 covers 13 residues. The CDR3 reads CASSDQGGTEAFF. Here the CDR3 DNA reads TGTGCCAGCAGTGACCAGGGAGGGACTGAAGCTTTCTTT.

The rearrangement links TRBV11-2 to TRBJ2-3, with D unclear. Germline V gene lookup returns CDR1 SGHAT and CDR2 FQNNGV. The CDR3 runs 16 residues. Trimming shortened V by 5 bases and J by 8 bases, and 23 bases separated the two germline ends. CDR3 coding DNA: TGTGCCAGCAGCCAAGCAGGCCTGGTCGTATTCGGTACGCAGTATTTT. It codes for CASSQAGLVVFGTQYF.

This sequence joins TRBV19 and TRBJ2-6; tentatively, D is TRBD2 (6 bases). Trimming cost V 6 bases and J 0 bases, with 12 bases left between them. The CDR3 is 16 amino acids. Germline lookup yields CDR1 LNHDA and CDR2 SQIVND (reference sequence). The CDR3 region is CASRGGAGSGANVLTF. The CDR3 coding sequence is TGTGCCAGTAGAGGAGGGGCTGGCTCTGGGGCCAACGTCCTGACTTTC.

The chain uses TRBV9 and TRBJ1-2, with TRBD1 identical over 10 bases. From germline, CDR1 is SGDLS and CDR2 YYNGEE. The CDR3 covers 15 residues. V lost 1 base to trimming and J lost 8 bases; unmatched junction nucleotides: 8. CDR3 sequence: CASSVLTGGGGGYTF. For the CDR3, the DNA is TGTGCCAGCAGCGTATTGACAGGGGGCGGCGGAGGCTACACCTTC.

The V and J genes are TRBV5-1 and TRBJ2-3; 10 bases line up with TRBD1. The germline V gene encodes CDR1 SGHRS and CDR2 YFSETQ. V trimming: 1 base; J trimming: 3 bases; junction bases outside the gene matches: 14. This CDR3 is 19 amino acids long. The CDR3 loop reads CASSLTGTGVVGATDTQYF. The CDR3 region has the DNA TGCGCCAGCAGCTTGACCGGGACAGGGGTTGTTGGGGCTACAGATACGCAGTATTTT.

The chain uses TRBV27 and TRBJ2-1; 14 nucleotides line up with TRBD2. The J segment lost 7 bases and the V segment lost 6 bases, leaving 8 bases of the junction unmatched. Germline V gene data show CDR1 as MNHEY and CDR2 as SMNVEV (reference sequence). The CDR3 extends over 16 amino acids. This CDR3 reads CASSNRLAGGQNEQFF. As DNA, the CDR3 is TGTGCCAGCAGCAACCGACTAGCGGGGGGGCAGAATGAGCAGTTCTTC.

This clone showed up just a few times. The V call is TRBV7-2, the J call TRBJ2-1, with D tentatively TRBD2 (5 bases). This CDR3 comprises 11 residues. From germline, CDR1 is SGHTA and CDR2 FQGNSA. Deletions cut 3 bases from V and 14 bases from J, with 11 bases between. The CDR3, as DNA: TGTGCCAGCAGCTTCGAGGGTCTAAAGTTCTTC. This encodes CASSFEGLKFF.

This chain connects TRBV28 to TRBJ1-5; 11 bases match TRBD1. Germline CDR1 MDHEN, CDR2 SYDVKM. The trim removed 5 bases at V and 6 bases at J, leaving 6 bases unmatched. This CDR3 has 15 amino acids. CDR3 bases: TGTGCCAGCAGTGTCGGGGACAGGGGGTTTCAGCCCCAGCATTTT. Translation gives CASSVGDRGFQPQHF. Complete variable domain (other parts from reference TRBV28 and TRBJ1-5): DVKVTQSSRYLVKRTGEKVFLECVQDMDHENMFWYRQDPGLGLRLIYFSYDVKMKEKGDIPEGYSVSREKKERFSLILESASTNQTSMYLCASSVGDRGFQPQHFGDGTRLSIL.

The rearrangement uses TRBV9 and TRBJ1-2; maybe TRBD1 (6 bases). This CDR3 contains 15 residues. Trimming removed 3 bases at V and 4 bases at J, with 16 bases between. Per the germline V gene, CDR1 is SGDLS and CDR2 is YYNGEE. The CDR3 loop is CASSAQGKPLYGYTF. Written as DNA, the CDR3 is TGTGCCAGCAGCGCGCAGGGGAAACCGCTCTATGGCTACACCTTC.

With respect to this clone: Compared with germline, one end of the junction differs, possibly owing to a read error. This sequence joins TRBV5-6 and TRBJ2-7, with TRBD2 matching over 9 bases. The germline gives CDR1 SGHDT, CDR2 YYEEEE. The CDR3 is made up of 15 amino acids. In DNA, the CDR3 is TGTGCCAGCAGTTTGGTAGCGGGGGATCCCTACGAGCAGTACTTC. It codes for CASSLVAGDPYEQYF.